These T cell receptor beta chains were read from a single sample in a study of T-cell memory formation after mild COVID-19. Using its own MiXCR run on the 5' RACE reads, TCRdb lists one record per CDR3 protein. This sample yields 300,000 to 400,000 distinct CDR3 sequences, of which 25% to 30% are seen a single time; roughly 14% belongs to the top ten. The sample was PBMCs or a T cell subset sorted from them (not recorded which). These receptors were taken from an adult woman who had mild COVID-19 (a few samples of this study predate the infection). Cell type and time point are not known. Each CDR3 is given with its conserved first and last residue. A D gene is named only where the DNA matches it firmly. A row's size may be missing; if present it is once, few, many or a size class.

d_call j_call clone_size v_call cdr3_nt cdr3_aa
TRBD2 TRBJ2-1 NA TRBV6-6 TGTGCCAGCAGTTACTCACTAGCGGGGGGGGAGCAGTTCTTC CASSYSLAGGEQFF
TRBD1 TRBJ2-2 few TRBV7-2 TGTGCCAGCAGACCAGGGACAGGGTCCGGCGGGGAGCTGTTTTTT CASRPGTGSGGELFF
NA TRBJ2-5 NA TRBV14 TGTGCCAGCAGCCTACACAGGGTCGTGGAGACCCAGTACTTC CASSLHRVVETQYF
TRBD2 TRBJ2-5 few TRBV6-6 TGTGCCAGCAGTTACTCGAGGGGCCGGGGGGGAGAGACCCAGTACTTC CASSYSRGRGGETQYF
NA TRBJ2-3 NA TRBV7-2 TGTGCCAGCAGCCACCGGTGGGGGATGAGGGCAGATACGCAGTATTTT CASSHRWGMRADTQYF
TRBD1 TRBJ2-1 NA TRBV20-1 TGCAGTGCTAGGGAGTGGGACAGCTCCTACAATGAGCAGTTCTTC CSAREWDSSYNEQFF
NA TRBJ2-7 NA TRBV7-9 TGTGCCAGCAGCCTCCGGACTGACCCCTACGAGCAGTACTTC CASSLRTDPYEQYF
NA TRBJ2-3 few TRBV3-1 TGTGCCAGCAGCCAAGATCCCGGAGGTCCAGATACGCAGTATTTT CASSQDPGGPDTQYF
NA TRBJ2-7 NA TRBV12-3/TRBV12-4 TGTGCCAGCACCAAGGCCAGTGTTGGGGATTCCTACGAGCAGTACTTC CASTKASVGDSYEQYF
NA TRBJ2-5 NA TRBV29-1 TGCAGCGTTTTGCGAAATGTACGGCAACGGCAAGAGACCCAGTACTTC CSVLRNVRQRQETQYF
NA TRBJ2-7 NA TRBV6-5 TGTGCCAGCAGTTACGAGAACCGGCGGGAGCAGTACTTC CASSYENRREQYF
TRBD2 TRBJ2-7 NA TRBV6-5 TGTGCCACCTCGGGACTAGCGGGGGAGCAGTACTTC CATSGLAGEQYF
NA TRBJ2-7 NA TRBV29-1 TGCAGCGTTATCAACGGCGGGGACTACGAGCAGTACTTC CSVINGGDYEQYF
TRBD1 TRBJ2-5 NA TRBV7-7 TGTGCCAGCAGCTTACCGGGACAGCAAGAGACCCAGTACTTC CASSLPGQQETQYF
TRBD2 TRBJ2-1 few TRBV7-3 TGTGCCAGCAGCTTAACGGCGGGAGGCCCCACATTAAATGAGCAGTTCTTC CASSLTAGGPTLNEQFF
NA TRBJ2-7 few TRBV5-1 TGCGCCAGCAGCTTGGACGGACTCTACGAGCAGTACTTC CASSLDGLYEQYF
NA TRBJ2-3 few TRBV12-3/TRBV12-4 TGTGCCAGCAGTTTAGGGGCTAGCGTAGATACGCAGTATTTT CASSLGASVDTQYF
NA TRBJ1-4 few TRBV19 TGTGCCAGTAGTATGACAGAGCTTGAAAAACTGTTTTTT CASSMTELEKLFF
NA TRBJ2-3 NA TRBV29-1 TGCAGCGTTCTGGGGGTCAGCACAGATACGCAGTATTTT CSVLGVSTDTQYF
TRBD1 TRBJ1-6 NA TRBV13 TGTGCCAGCAGCTCCTGGACAGGAATTAATTCACCCCTCCACTTT CASSSWTGINSPLHF
NA TRBJ1-2 few TRBV18 TGTGCCAGCTCACCACTACGATCAGACAGAACCAACTATGGCTACACCTTC CASSPLRSDRTNYGYTF
NA TRBJ1-1 few TRBV5-1 TGCGCCAGCAGCTATGAGAACACTGAAGCTTTCTTT CASSYENTEAFF
TRBD2 TRBJ2-7 NA TRBV5-6 TGTGCCAGCAGCTTTAGCGGGAGTGGCAACGAGCAGTACTTC CASSFSGSGNEQYF
NA TRBJ2-2 few TRBV6-4 TGTGCCAGCAGTGACTCGAGGCAGCCCGGGGAGCTGTTTTTT CASSDSRQPGELFF
NA TRBJ1-5 NA TRBV18 TGTGCCAGCTCACCGGAACAAAATCAGCCCCAGCATTTT CASSPEQNQPQHF
NA TRBJ2-2 few TRBV29-1 TGCAGCGTTTGGGAAGATACCCCCGGGGAGCTGTTTTTT CSVWEDTPGELFF
NA TRBJ2-2 few TRBV3-1 TGTGCCAGCAGCCAAGGAAGCATGACCACCGGGGAGCTGTTTTTT CASSQGSMTTGELFF
NA TRBJ1-6 NA TRBV20-1 TGCAGTGCCGCGAGAGGGGGGCGATATAATTCACCCCTCCACTTT CSAARGGRYNSPLHF
NA TRBJ2-7 many TRBV7-3 TGTGCCAGCAGCCGTGACCCCTCGGGCTACGAGCAGTACTTC CASSRDPSGYEQYF
NA TRBJ1-1 NA TRBV7-3 TGTGCCAGCAGCTTCGGTAGAATAGAGAACACTGAAGCTTTCTTT CASSFGRIENTEAFF
NA TRBJ1-5 few TRBV10-3 TGTGCCATCAAGAGTGTTGGTCAGCCCCAGCATTTT CAIKSVGQPQHF
TRBD2 TRBJ2-1 NA TRBV5-1 TGCGCCAGCAGCCGGACTAGCGGGGGCAATTACAATGAGCAGTTCTTC CASSRTSGGNYNEQFF
TRBD2 TRBJ2-1 NA TRBV20-1 TGCAGTGCTAGACTAGCGGGAGGGCCGAAGGAGAATGAGCAGTTCTTC CSARLAGGPKENEQFF
NA TRBJ2-1 NA TRBV30 TGTGCCTGGGGGGGGGCCAATGAGCAGTTCTTC CAWGGANEQFF
NA TRBJ1-1 NA TRBV4-1 TGCGCCAGCAGCCAACCTATGGGCATGAGGAACACTGAAGCTTTCTTT CASSQPMGMRNTEAFF
TRBD2 TRBJ2-3 many TRBV6-4 TGTGCCAGCAGTGAGGGACTAGCGGGCACAGATACGCAGTATTTT CASSEGLAGTDTQYF
NA TRBJ2-5 NA TRBV29-1 TGCAGCGTTGAACCGCCCACGCAAGAGACCCAGTACTTC CSVEPPTQETQYF
NA TRBJ2-7 NA TRBV12-3/TRBV12-4 TGTGCCAGCAGTCCCCGGAAGGGCGCCTACGAGCAGTACTTC CASSPRKGAYEQYF
NA TRBJ2-2 few TRBV6-5 TGTGCCAGCAGTTACTCGGAAGAGCCGAACACCGGGGAGCTGTTTTTT CASSYSEEPNTGELFF
NA TRBJ2-3 NA TRBV5-5 TGTGCCAGCAGCACCGGACAGCTGGGAGATACGCAGTATTTT CASSTGQLGDTQYF
NA TRBJ2-3 few TRBV6-5 TGTGCCAGCAGTTACAAGAATCGGAGGGGAGATACGCAGTATTTT CASSYKNRRGDTQYF
NA TRBJ1-3 NA TRBV3-1 TGTGCCAGCAGCCAGGAGAGGGGTGGTTCCACCATATATTTT CASSQERGGSTIYF
TRBD1 TRBJ2-1 NA TRBV7-9 TGTGCCAGCAGCTTAGCGCCGGGACAGGGTCACTACAATGAGCAGTTCTTC CASSLAPGQGHYNEQFF
NA TRBJ1-6 NA TRBV7-2 TGTGCCAGCAGCTTAGGGCAGGGGACAAATTCACCCCTCCACTTT CASSLGQGTNSPLHF
NA TRBJ2-1 few TRBV12-3/TRBV12-4 TGTGCCAGCAGCCAAGGACAGCTCTACAATGAGCAGTTCTTC CASSQGQLYNEQFF
NA TRBJ1-2 few TRBV30 TGTGCCTGGATACGGGCCGCTAACTATGGCTACACCTTC CAWIRAANYGYTF
TRBD1 TRBJ2-7 NA TRBV25-1 TGTGCCAGCAGTGGAAACAGGGGGCGAAGGGCCTACGAGCAGTACTTC CASSGNRGRRAYEQYF
TRBD1 TRBJ2-3 NA TRBV5-6 TGTGCCAGCAGCCGGGACAGGGTTGCAGATACGCAGTATTTT CASSRDRVADTQYF
NA TRBJ2-1 NA TRBV11-3 TGTGCCAGCAGCTTCGAACCCCGATCAGAGCAGTTCTTC CASSFEPRSEQFF
TRBD1 TRBJ1-5 few TRBV2 TGTGCCAGCAAAGGACAGGGCAATCAGCCCCAGCATTTT CASKGQGNQPQHF
NA TRBJ1-3 few TRBV19 TGTGCCAGTAGTCCAGGGGGAAACACCATATATTTT CASSPGGNTIYF
NA TRBJ1-1 NA TRBV5-1 TGCGCCAGCACCCAGGAGGGCGGGAACACTGAAGCTTTCTTT CASTQEGGNTEAFF
NA TRBJ1-3 few TRBV7-9 TGTGCCAGCAGCTTAGGACACCTTGGAAACACCATATATTTT CASSLGHLGNTIYF
NA TRBJ2-1 NA TRBV6-1 TGTGCCAGCAGTGACCCTACCAGCAACTCCCCCTCGGATGAGCAGTTCTTC CASSDPTSNSPSDEQFF